A selection of T cell receptor beta chains follows, all from one sample in a study of blood T cell repertoires in COVID-19. The assay was immunoSEQ multiplex PCR, and TCRdb's table has in-frame clones only and misses some. Here the sample spans 190,000 or so clones, 89% being singletons. Sequencing input: peripheral blood. The source is a man in his forties with acute or convalescent COVID-19. Each CDR3 is given with its conserved first and last residue. A D gene is named only where the DNA matches it firmly. A clone size is listed for some rows: how often the clone was seen (once, few, many), or a class if it is expanded.

d_call: TRBD2; clone_size: once; j_call: TRBJ2-1; v_call: TRBV6-5; cdr3_aa: CASPGLAGRRKQFF; cdr3_nt: TGTGCCAGTCCAGGGCTAGCGGGAAGAAGAAAGCAGTTCTTC
d_call: .; clone_size: .; j_call: TRBJ1-1; v_call: TRBV5-1; cdr3_aa: CASSPGPRNTEAFF; cdr3_nt: TGCGCCAGCAGCCCTGGGCCCCGGAACACTGAAGCTTTCTTT
d_call: .; clone_size: .; j_call: TRBJ1-1; v_call: TRBV6-6; cdr3_aa: CASTEMNTEAFF; cdr3_nt: TGTGCCAGCACCGAGATGAACACTGAAGCTTTCTTT
d_call: .; clone_size: few; j_call: TRBJ1-2; v_call: TRBV5-6; cdr3_aa: CASSPQGGANYGYTF; cdr3_nt: TGTGCCAGCAGCCCCCAAGGGGGGGCTAACTATGGCTACACCTTC
d_call: .; clone_size: .; j_call: TRBJ2-1; v_call: TRBV24-1; cdr3_aa: CATSQGGGDPEQFF; cdr3_nt: TGTGCCACCAGTCAAGGGGGCGGGGACCCTGAGCAGTTCTTC
d_call: TRBD1; clone_size: .; j_call: TRBJ2-3; v_call: TRBV29-1; cdr3_aa: CSVKTGGADTQYF; cdr3_nt: TGCAGCGTTAAGACAGGGGGGGCAGATACGCAGTATTTT
d_call: TRBD1; clone_size: .; j_call: TRBJ2-6; v_call: TRBV29-1; cdr3_aa: CSVAGGGRANVLTF; cdr3_nt: TGCAGCGTCGCAGGGGGCGGGAGGGCCAACGTCCTGACTTTC
d_call: .; clone_size: .; j_call: TRBJ1-6; v_call: TRBV7-9; cdr3_aa: CASSFVQGPSSYNSPLHF; cdr3_nt: TGTGCCAGCAGCTTTGTACAGGGCCCAAGCTCCTATAATTCACCCCTCCACTTT
d_call: .; clone_size: .; j_call: TRBJ2-2; v_call: TRBV9; cdr3_aa: CASSVGRETGELFF; cdr3_nt: TGTGCCAGCAGCGTAGGACGGGAGACCGGGGAGCTGTTTTTT
d_call: .; clone_size: .; j_call: TRBJ1-2; v_call: TRBV7-2; cdr3_aa: CASSPGSAGNYGYTF; cdr3_nt: TGTGCCAGCAGCCCAGGTTCTGCGGGCAACTATGGCTACACCTTC
d_call: .; clone_size: .; j_call: TRBJ2-3; v_call: TRBV9; cdr3_aa: CASSVYAKDSFTDTQYF; cdr3_nt: TGTGCCAGCAGCGTATACGCCAAGGACTCCTTCACAGATACGCAGTATTTT
d_call: .; clone_size: .; j_call: TRBJ1-2; v_call: TRBV4-3; cdr3_aa: CASSQGQNYGYTF; cdr3_nt: TGCGCCAGCAGCCAGGGGCAGAACTATGGCTACACCTTC
d_call: TRBD2; clone_size: .; j_call: TRBJ2-1; v_call: TRBV30; cdr3_aa: CAWASGGGYNEQFF; cdr3_nt: TGTGCCTGGGCTAGCGGGGGGGGTTACAATGAGCAGTTCTTC
d_call: .; clone_size: .; j_call: TRBJ1-1; v_call: TRBV7-9; cdr3_aa: CASSSKGGDTEAFF; cdr3_nt: TGTGCCAGCAGCAGCAAAGGGGGAGACACTGAAGCTTTCTTT
d_call: TRBD2; clone_size: .; j_call: TRBJ2-3; v_call: TRBV28; cdr3_aa: CASSSTSGTDTQYF; cdr3_nt: TGTGCCAGCAGTTCGACTAGCGGCACAGATACGCAGTATTTT
d_call: TRBD2; clone_size: .; j_call: TRBJ2-1; v_call: TRBV29-1; cdr3_aa: CSVASISGVGDEQFF; cdr3_nt: TGCAGCGTTGCGAGCATTAGCGGGGTTGGGGATGAGCAGTTCTTC
d_call: .; clone_size: .; j_call: TRBJ2-1; v_call: TRBV27; cdr3_aa: CASSLSAPYNEQFF; cdr3_nt: TGTGCCAGCAGTTTATCGGCACCTTACAATGAGCAGTTCTTC
d_call: TRBD1; clone_size: .; j_call: TRBJ2-1; v_call: TRBV5-1; cdr3_aa: CASSPGTGKNEQFF; cdr3_nt: TGCGCCAGCAGCCCCGGGACAGGGAAGAATGAGCAGTTCTTC
d_call: .; clone_size: once; j_call: TRBJ1-1; v_call: TRBV4-1; cdr3_aa: CASSQVPGGNTEAFF; cdr3_nt: TGCGCCAGCAGCCAAGTCCCGGGGGGGAACACTGAAGCTTTCTTT
d_call: .; clone_size: .; j_call: TRBJ1-5; v_call: TRBV18; cdr3_aa: CASSPKYRAPDGYSNQPQHF; cdr3_nt: TGTGCCAGCTCACCTAAATACAGGGCCCCCGATGGTTATAGCAATCAGCCCCAGCATTTT
d_call: TRBD1; clone_size: few; j_call: TRBJ1-6; v_call: TRBV25-1; cdr3_aa: CASSPDRIYNSPLHF; cdr3_nt: TGTGCCAGCAGCCCGGACAGGATCTATAATTCACCCCTCCACTTT
d_call: TRBD1; clone_size: .; j_call: TRBJ1-2; v_call: TRBV13; cdr3_aa: CASSSDRGGDGYTF; cdr3_nt: TGTGCCAGCAGCTCGGACAGGGGAGGGGATGGCTACACCTTC
d_call: TRBD2; clone_size: .; j_call: TRBJ2-1; v_call: TRBV5-1; cdr3_aa: CASSFGTLAGNENEQFF; cdr3_nt: TGCGCCAGCAGCTTCGGTACGCTAGCGGGGAATGAAAATGAGCAGTTCTTC
d_call: .; clone_size: .; j_call: TRBJ2-1; v_call: TRBV6-5; cdr3_aa: CASSHRQYSYNEQFF; cdr3_nt: TGTGCCAGCAGTCACAGACAGTACTCCTACAATGAGCAGTTCTTC
d_call: TRBD1; clone_size: .; j_call: TRBJ2-5; v_call: TRBV24-1; cdr3_aa: CATSDLTGAEETQYF; cdr3_nt: TGTGCCACCAGTGATTTGACAGGGGCGGAAGAGACCCAGTACTTC
d_call: .; clone_size: .; j_call: TRBJ1-2; v_call: TRBV27; cdr3_aa: CASSLYPGNGYTF; cdr3_nt: TGTGCCAGCAGTTTATACCCAGGGAATGGCTACACCTTC
d_call: TRBD1; clone_size: .; j_call: TRBJ1-6; v_call: TRBV27; cdr3_aa: CASSSPQGVLSYNSPLHF; cdr3_nt: TGTGCCAGCAGTTCCCCCCAGGGGGTTCTCTCCTATAATTCACCCCTCCACTTT
d_call: .; clone_size: .; j_call: TRBJ1-3; v_call: TRBV25-1; cdr3_aa: CASSDTASSGNTIYF; cdr3_nt: TGTGCCAGCAGTGATACAGCAAGCTCTGGAAACACCATATATTTT
d_call: TRBD1; clone_size: .; j_call: TRBJ2-7; v_call: TRBV5-1; cdr3_aa: CASSPATGGDEQYF; cdr3_nt: TGCGCCAGCTCCCCGGCGACAGGGGGCGACGAGCAGTACTTC
d_call: .; clone_size: .; j_call: TRBJ2-1; v_call: TRBV27; cdr3_aa: CASSRFDEQFF; cdr3_nt: TGTGCCAGCTCTAGGTTCGATGAGCAGTTCTTC
d_call: TRBD2; clone_size: .; j_call: TRBJ2-2; v_call: TRBV5-4; cdr3_aa: CASSPPGLAGGLNTGELFF; cdr3_nt: TGTGCCAGCAGCCCCCCGGGACTAGCGGGGGGCTTGAACACCGGGGAGCTGTTTTTT
d_call: TRBD1; clone_size: .; j_call: TRBJ2-2; v_call: TRBV7-2; cdr3_aa: CASSSTTGRLELFF; cdr3_nt: TGTGCCAGCAGCTCCACGACAGGGCGGTTGGAGCTGTTTTTT
d_call: TRBD1; clone_size: .; j_call: TRBJ2-7; v_call: TRBV27; cdr3_aa: CASSFRDRENEQYF; cdr3_nt: TGTGCCAGCAGTTTCCGCGACAGGGAGAACGAGCAGTACTTC
d_call: TRBD1; clone_size: few; j_call: TRBJ1-5; v_call: TRBV5-4; cdr3_aa: CASSPKPTGGGQPQHF; cdr3_nt: TGTGCCAGCAGCCCCAAACCGACAGGGGGCGGTCAGCCCCAGCATTTT
d_call: TRBD1; clone_size: few; j_call: TRBJ2-7; v_call: TRBV9; cdr3_aa: CASSPRDRSYEQYF; cdr3_nt: TGTGCCAGCAGCCCCCGGGACAGGTCCTACGAGCAGTACTTC
d_call: TRBD1; clone_size: few; j_call: TRBJ1-6; v_call: TRBV6-5; cdr3_aa: CASTYSGTGDSPLHF; cdr3_nt: TGTGCCAGCACTTACTCCGGGACAGGGGATTCACCCCTCCACTTT
d_call: .; clone_size: .; j_call: TRBJ1-1; v_call: TRBV3-1/TRBV3-2; cdr3_aa: CASRQETRPNTEAFF; cdr3_nt: TGTGCCAGCAGACAGGAGACAAGACCGAACACTGAAGCTTTCTTT
d_call: .; clone_size: .; j_call: TRBJ1-1; v_call: TRBV6-5; cdr3_aa: CASTPLDRVNTEAFF; cdr3_nt: TGTGCCAGCACCCCTCTCGATCGGGTGAACACTGAAGCTTTCTTT
d_call: .; clone_size: .; j_call: TRBJ2-2; v_call: TRBV2; cdr3_aa: CASRTPSVGELFF; cdr3_nt: TGTGCCAGCAGGACTCCTTCTGTAGGGGAGCTGTTTTTT
d_call: .; clone_size: .; j_call: TRBJ1-5; v_call: TRBV10-3; cdr3_aa: CAISDMAGNQPQHF; cdr3_nt: TGTGCCATCAGTGACATGGCAGGGAATCAGCCCCAGCATTTT
d_call: TRBD1; clone_size: .; j_call: TRBJ1-1; v_call: TRBV29-1; cdr3_aa: CSVEFGQGVFEAFF; cdr3_nt: TGCAGCGTTGAGTTTGGGCAGGGGGTATTTGAAGCTTTCTTT
d_call: .; clone_size: .; j_call: TRBJ1-5; v_call: TRBV2; cdr3_aa: CASGGGLNQPQHF; cdr3_nt: TGTGCCAGCGGGGGAGGGCTCAATCAGCCCCAGCATTTT
d_call: TRBD1; clone_size: .; j_call: TRBJ1-2; v_call: TRBV5-1; cdr3_aa: CASSLITGQVLVYTF; cdr3_nt: TGCGCCAGCAGCTTGATCACGGGACAGGTGCTTGTCTACACCTTC
d_call: .; clone_size: .; j_call: TRBJ1-1; v_call: TRBV21-1; cdr3_aa: CASSARTGRTEAFF; cdr3_nt: TGTGCCAGCAGCGCCCGGACAGGGAGAACTGAAGCTTTCTTT
d_call: TRBD2; clone_size: once; j_call: TRBJ2-5; v_call: TRBV7-9; cdr3_aa: CASSSGLAGAQETQYF; cdr3_nt: TGTGCCAGCAGCTCGGGACTAGCGGGGGCCCAAGAGACCCAGTACTTC
d_call: .; clone_size: .; j_call: TRBJ2-7; v_call: TRBV2; cdr3_aa: CASNQLGRYEQYF; cdr3_nt: TGTGCCAGCAATCAACTAGGTCGCTACGAGCAGTACTTC
d_call: .; clone_size: .; j_call: TRBJ2-5; v_call: TRBV5-1; cdr3_aa: CASSLSGTLSWAQYF; cdr3_nt: TGCGCCAGCAGCTTGTCGGGGACACTCTCGTGGGCCCAGTACTTC
d_call: .; clone_size: .; j_call: TRBJ1-5; v_call: TRBV4-1; cdr3_aa: CASSQDNQGMVPQHF; cdr3_nt: TGCGCCAGCAGCCAAGATAACCAGGGGATGGTGCCCCAGCATTTT
d_call: TRBD1; clone_size: .; j_call: TRBJ1-2; v_call: TRBV7-9; cdr3_aa: CASSLGDRGGYTF; cdr3_nt: TGTGCCAGCAGCTTAGGGGACAGGGGCGGCTACACCTTC